This TCR beta chain is drawn from a study of cytomegalovirus exposure and HLA in healthy donors. The V and J ends lost 6 bases and 1 base, in that order; junction bases with no gene match: 4. The CDR3 runs to 14 residues. Germline lookup yields CDR1 SNHLY and CDR2 FYNNEI. Primers: 60 Vbeta forward and 13 Jbeta reverse. Sequencing used immunoSEQ multiplex PCR; TCRdb keeps in-frame clones, though not all of them. Counted here are about 55,000 clones, roughly 80% occurring once; the ten biggest clones make up 1.5% to 2%. General observations from the study: V- and J-gene trimming of TCR beta was linked (in a later analysis) to a missense DCLRE1C variant.

About this clone itself: Its antigen remains unknown.

The chain is built from TRBV2 and TRBJ2-3, with 7 bases aligning to TRBD1. The receptor was derived from a man aged 25 to 40 in good health and CMV-seronegative. Sequenced material: PBMCs. For the CDR3, the DNA is TGTGCCAGCAGCCGGACAGGCGGCACAGATACGCAGTATTTT. This codes for CASSRTGGTDTQYF.